The sequence of this T cell receptor beta chain was determined in a study of blood T cell repertoires in COVID-19. The CDR3 has 17 residues. The V segment lost 1 base and the J segment 5 bases; nucleotides outside the gene matches: 11. Germline CDR1 SGHTA, CDR2 FQGTGA. Authors' analysis steps: Scientists estimated how many nucleated cells there were by amplifying reference gene primers. The repertoire was sequenced with immunoSEQ multiplex PCR; TCRdb's copy has only in-frame clones and lacks some. V and J calls and clone size are copied from that table; D and trimming were computed from the DNA. In the table there are around 430,000 clones, approximately 90% of which are singletons. Seattle-derived patients entered the study during active infection and were followed longitudinally.

Sample: peripheral blood. The TCR originated in a woman aged 45-65 years with COVID-19, enrolled during active disease. The rearrangement joins TRBV7-3 to TRBJ1-5; 7 bases map to TRBD1. This chain's CDR3 is CASSLSRGLLGYQPQHF. The CDR3 coding sequence is TGTGCCAGCAGCTTAAGTAGGGGGCTCCTAGGTTATCAGCCCCAGCATTTT.